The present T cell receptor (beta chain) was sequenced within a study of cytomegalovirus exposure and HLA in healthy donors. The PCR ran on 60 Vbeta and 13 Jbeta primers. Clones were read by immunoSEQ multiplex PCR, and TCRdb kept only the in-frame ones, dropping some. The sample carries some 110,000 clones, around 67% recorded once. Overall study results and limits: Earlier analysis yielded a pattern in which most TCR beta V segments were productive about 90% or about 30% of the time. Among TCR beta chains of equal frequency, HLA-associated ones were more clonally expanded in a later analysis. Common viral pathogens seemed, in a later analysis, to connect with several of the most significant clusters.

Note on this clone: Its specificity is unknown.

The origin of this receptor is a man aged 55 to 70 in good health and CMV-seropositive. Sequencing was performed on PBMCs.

CDR3 sequence: CASSQRGRADGNTGELFF. The CDR3 region has the DNA TGTGCCAGCAGCCAAAGGGGGAGGGCAGATGGGAACACCGGGGAGCTGTTTTTT. The chain links TRBV7-2 to TRBJ2-2, with D possibly matching TRBD2 (7 bases). CDR3 length equals 18 residues. Germline V gene lookup returns CDR1 SGHTA and CDR2 FQGNSA. The germline V and J ends were trimmed by 5 bases and 1 base, with 20 bases remaining between them. Based on the CDR3 plus reference TRBV7-2 and TRBJ2-2, the full variable domain is GAGVSQSPSNKVTEKGKDVELRCDPISGHTALYWYRQSLGQGLEFLIYFQGNSAPDKSGLPSDRFSAERTGGSVSTLTIQRTQQEDSAVYLCASSQRGRADGNTGELFFGEGSRLTVL.